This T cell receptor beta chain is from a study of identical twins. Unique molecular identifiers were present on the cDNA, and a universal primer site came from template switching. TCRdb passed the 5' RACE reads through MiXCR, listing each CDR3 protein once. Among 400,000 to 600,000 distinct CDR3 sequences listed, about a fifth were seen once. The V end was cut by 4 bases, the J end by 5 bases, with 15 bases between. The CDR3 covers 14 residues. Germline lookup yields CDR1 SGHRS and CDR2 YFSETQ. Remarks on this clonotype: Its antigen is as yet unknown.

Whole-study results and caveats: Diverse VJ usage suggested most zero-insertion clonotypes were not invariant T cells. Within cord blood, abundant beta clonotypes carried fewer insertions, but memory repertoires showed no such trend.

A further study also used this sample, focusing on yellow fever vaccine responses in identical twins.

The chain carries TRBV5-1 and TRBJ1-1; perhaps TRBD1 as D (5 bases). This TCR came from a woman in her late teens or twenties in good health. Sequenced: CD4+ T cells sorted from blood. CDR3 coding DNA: TGCGCCAGCAGCCCCGGGGGGGGGTGGACTGAAGCTTTCTTT. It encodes CASSPGGGWTEAFF.